A selection of T cell receptor beta chains follows, all from one sample in a study of T cell responses to AZD1222 COVID-19 vaccine. Libraries were prepared by immunoSEQ multiplex PCR; TCRdb keeps only in-frame clonotypes and omits some of them. There are 130,000 or so clones in the sample; roughly nine tenths occur only once, and 3% lies in the top ten. Sample: peripheral blood, taken 28 days after the second AZD1222 dose. All receptors derive from an adult who received the AZD1222 COVID-19 vaccine. Each CDR3 is given with its conserved first and last residue. D genes are given only for firm matches. Rows may omit the clone size; those that give it use once, few, many or a size class.

J	V	size	D	DNA	CDR3
TRBJ1-2	TRBV28	NA	NA	TGTGCCAGCAGCTCTCCGGGCCAACCCGTAGGCTATGGCTACACCTTC	CASSSPGQPVGYGYTF
TRBJ2-1	TRBV3-1/TRBV3-2	once	TRBD2	TGTGCCAGCAGCCAAGTATCTAGCGGGGGGGAGCAGTTCTTC	CASSQVSSGGEQFF
TRBJ1-1	TRBV12-5	NA	NA	TGTGCTAGTGGTAAGGAGCTTGGCGCTGAAGCTTTCTTT	CASGKELGAEAFF
TRBJ1-2	TRBV2	NA	NA	TGTGCCAGCAGGGCCTTGGGTTACTACACCTTC	CASRALGYYTF
TRBJ1-2	TRBV6-1	NA	NA	TGTGCCAGCAGTGATACTGGCAGCGCTAACTATGGCTACACCTTC	CASSDTGSANYGYTF
TRBJ2-3	TRBV30	NA	NA	TGTGCCTGGAGTATCCCCTCCCGTACAGATACGCAGTATTTT	CAWSIPSRTDTQYF
TRBJ2-7	TRBV6-5	NA	NA	TGTGCCAGCAGTTACTCCCAGGGGCCCTACGAGCAGTACTTC	CASSYSQGPYEQYF
TRBJ1-4	TRBV6-1	NA	NA	TGTGCCAGCAGTGAGAGGGGTTTGGGGGCCCCTAATGAAAAACTGTTTTTT	CASSERGLGAPNEKLFF
TRBJ1-2	TRBV2	NA	TRBD1	TGTGCCAGCAGCCAGGGACAGGGTAGGAACTATGGCTACACCTTC	CASSQGQGRNYGYTF
TRBJ1-5	TRBV6-6	NA	NA	TGTGCCAGCAGCCTGATGGACACTCAGCCCCAGCATTTT	CASSLMDTQPQHF
TRBJ1-6	TRBV28	once	NA	TGTGCCAGCAGTTTATGGATTACAGGAGCCAGTTCACCCCTCCACTTT	CASSLWITGASSPLHF
TRBJ1-5	TRBV2	few	NA	TGTGCCAGCAGTGAAGGATATAGGAGGGCCATAAGGAGCAATCAGCCCCAGCATTTT	CASSEGYRRAIRSNQPQHF
TRBJ1-4	TRBV6-5	NA	NA	TGTGCCAGCAGTACAGGGTTGGGTAATGAAAAACTGTTTTTT	CASSTGLGNEKLFF
TRBJ1-1	TRBV7-2	NA	NA	TGTGCCAGCAGCTTAACAGGAGGCACTGAAGCTTTCTTT	CASSLTGGTEAFF
TRBJ1-2	TRBV3-1/TRBV3-2	once	TRBD1	TGTGCCAGCAGCCAAGTCGGGACAGGGAACTATGGCTACACCTTC	CASSQVGTGNYGYTF
TRBJ2-5	TRBV4-3	NA	TRBD2	TGCGCCAGCAGCCCCAGTCTGGGTCTAGCGGGGGGAGAGACCCAGTACTTC	CASSPSLGLAGGETQYF
TRBJ1-6	TRBV6-2/TRBV6-3	few	TRBD1	TGTGCCAGCAGTTACTCGACAGGGCTAAGTTCACCCCTCCACTTT	CASSYSTGLSSPLHF
TRBJ1-3	TRBV2	NA	NA	TGTGCCAGCAGTTACCGCGAGTCCATATATTTT	CASSYRESIYF
TRBJ1-1	TRBV5-1	NA	TRBD1	TGCGCCAGCAGCAGGGACAGAGGCACTGAAGCTTTCTTT	CASSRDRGTEAFF
TRBJ1-1	TRBV7-2	many	NA	TGTGCCAGCACCTTAAGGACGGCCATGAACACTGAAGCTTTCTTT	CASTLRTAMNTEAFF
TRBJ1-3	TRBV6-5	NA	TRBD1	TGTGCCAGCAGGCAACAGGGGTCGGGAAACACCATATATTTT	CASRQQGSGNTIYF
TRBJ1-1	TRBV5-1	NA	TRBD1	TGCGCCAGCAGCGTGGGACAGATCACTGAAGCTTTCTTT	CASSVGQITEAFF
TRBJ2-1	TRBV15	NA	TRBD2	TGTGCCACCAGCAGAGTAAGCGGGGCGTGGGAGCAGTTCTTC	CATSRVSGAWEQFF
TRBJ1-2	TRBV5-1	NA	TRBD1	TGCGCCAGCAGCTTGGAAAAGACAGGGCAAGGCTACACCTTC	CASSLEKTGQGYTF
TRBJ1-5	TRBV6-5	once	TRBD1	TGTGCCAGCAGTCGACAGGGGGGACAGCCCCAGCATTTT	CASSRQGGQPQHF
TRBJ1-5	TRBV18	once	NA	TGTGCCAGCTCATCCTCGGGAATCAGCAATCAGCCCCAGCATTTT	CASSSSGISNQPQHF
TRBJ1-2	TRBV6-5	few	NA	TGTGCCAGCAGTCCAGGGAGGAACGACTATGGCTACACCTTC	CASSPGRNDYGYTF